One and the same sample provided the 11 T cell receptor beta chains below, sequenced in a study of blood T cell repertoires in COVID-19. Only in-frame clones appear in the TCRdb table, and some are missing; sequencing was by immunoSEQ multiplex PCR. The data contain about 51,000 clones, approximately 86% of them seen just once; the ten biggest clones take up over 1%. Sequencing input: peripheral blood. Receptors originate from a man aged 60 to 69 with acute or convalescent COVID-19.

With respect to this clone: Given a much more abundant clone one base away, this may be a read error. V is TRBV5-4 and J is TRBJ1-1; TRBD1 matches 7 bases. The length of the CDR3 is 14 residues. Germline V CDR1 and CDR2: SGHNT, YYREEE (reference sequence). J lost 1 base, V lost 4 bases, and 4 bases had no gene match. The CDR3 sequence is CASSDRVGNTEAFF. CDR3 coding DNA: TGTGCCAGCAGCGACAGGGTTGGGAACACTGAAGCTTTCTTT.

DNA for the CDR3: TGTGCCAGCAGCTTAGGACCCTCCCCTAGCGCAAGTATGGAGACCCAGTACTTC. Protein: CASSLGPSPSASMETQYF. The J gene is TRBJ2-5, the V gene TRBV7-8; TRBD2 might be the D (6 bases). V gave up 1 base and J gave up 5 bases, with 23 bases separating them. The germline V gene has CDR1 SGHVS and CDR2 FQNEAQ. CDR3 length equals 18 residues.

The CDR3 here is CASSDGGEQYF. CDR3 bases: TGTGCCAGCAGTGACGGGGGGGAGCAGTACTTC. The rearrangement links TRBV2 to TRBJ2-7, with TRBD2 matching over 7 bases. Germline CDR1 SNHLY, CDR2 FYNNEI. There are 11 residues in the CDR3. With V trimmed by 3 bases and J by 7 bases, 0 bases remained unmatched.

The chain joins TRBV5-4 to TRBJ2-1; D may be TRBD1 (5 bases). V was cut by 2 bases and J by 9 bases, with 12 bases left in between. The CDR3 totals 13 residues. Germline lookup yields CDR1 SGHNT and CDR2 YYREEE (reference sequence). This CDR3 is CASSLYGASEQFF. CDR3 DNA: TGTGCCAGCAGCTTATATGGGGCAAGTGAGCAGTTCTTC.

V gene TRBV6-2 or TRBV6-3 combines with J gene TRBJ1-5; no reliable D call. V lost 5 bases and J 3 bases, leaving 17 bases between the germline ends. The germline V gene encodes CDR1 MNHEY and CDR2 SVGEGT. The CDR3 runs 16 residues. This chain's CDR3 is CASSDPGNFVNQPQHF. DNA of the CDR3: TGTGCCAGCAGTGACCCCGGGAACTTCGTCAATCAGCCCCAGCATTTT.

The V call is TRBV19, the J call TRBJ1-5; TRBD1 aligns across 7 bases. The CDR3 is made up of 15 amino acids. J was trimmed by 6 bases and V by 5 bases; bases with no gene match: 10. Germline V gene sequence: CDR1 LNHDA, CDR2 SQIVND (reference sequence). The chain's CDR3 is CASSAQGEGFQPQHF. The CDR3 DNA sequence: TGTGCCAGTAGTGCGCAGGGGGAAGGATTTCAGCCCCAGCATTTT. Full variable domain (outside the CDR3, taken from reference TRBV19 and TRBJ1-5): DGGITQSPKYLFRKEGQNVTLSCEQNLNHDAMYWYRQDPGQGLRLIYYSQIVNDFQKGDIAEGYSVSREKKESFPLTVTSAQKNPTAFYLCASSAQGEGFQPQHFGDGTRLSIL.

CDR3 sequence reads: CASSYDRGEKLFF. In DNA, the CDR3 is TGCGCCAGCAGCTATGACAGGGGAGAAAAACTGTTTTTT. This chain links TRBV5-1 with TRBJ1-4; 8 positions match TRBD1. This CDR3 is built from 13 residues. Trimming at V came to 3 bases and at J to 8 bases, leaving 3 bases not matched to a gene. Germline values: CDR1 SGHRS, CDR2 YFSETQ.

Written as DNA, the CDR3 is TGTGCCAGCAGCAGCAGGGGTACCAAAAACATTCAGTACTTC. It encodes CASSSRGTKNIQYF. The J gene is TRBJ2-4, the V gene TRBV5-4; D may be TRBD1 (6 bases). CDR3 length: 14 residues. V lost 4 bases and J lost 2, with 10 bases in between. CDR1 SGHNT and CDR2 YYREEE come from the germline V gene (reference sequence).

The CDR3 reads CASSYPPYGLALQETQYF. DNA for the CDR3: TGTGCCAGCAGTTACCCCCCCTACGGACTAGCGTTGCAAGAGACCCAGTACTTC. The genes are TRBV6-2 or TRBV6-3 and TRBJ2-5; 9 bases map to TRBD2. Germline values: CDR1 MNHEY, CDR2 SVGEGT. The CDR3 has 18 residues. J lost 2 bases, V lost 2 bases, and 12 bases had no gene match.

A few counts support this clone. The chain links TRBV5-6 to TRBJ1-6; D is ambiguous. Trimming took 0 bases from V and 9 from J, leaving 4 bases between them. The CDR3 has 12 amino acids. Germline CDR1 reads SGHDT; CDR2 reads YYEEEE. This CDR3 reads CASSLASSPLHF. In DNA form, the CDR3 reads TGTGCCAGCAGCTTGGCCTCTTCACCCCTCCACTTT.

The rearrangement links TRBV11-2 to TRBJ2-2; the D gene is possibly TRBD2 (5 bases). CDR1 is SGHAT, CDR2 FQNNGV, per germline. CDR3 size: 13 residues. The V end was cut by 1 base, the J end by 8 bases, with 8 bases between. In DNA, the CDR3 is TGTGCCAGCAGCTTAGGTGGGAGAGGGGAGCTGTTTTTT. It yields the protein CASSLGGRGELFF.